The 4 T cell receptor beta chains in this list originate from one sample, sequenced in a study of blood T cell repertoires in COVID-19. The assay was immunoSEQ multiplex PCR, and TCRdb's table has in-frame clones only and misses some. The repertoire holds about 94,000 clones, with roughly 74% as singletons. The sequenced sample consisted of peripheral blood. These receptor sequences come from a man between 65 and 85 years old with COVID-19, enrolled during active disease.

The chain carries TRBV4-2 and TRBJ2-5, with TRBD2 matching 8 bases. The V segment lost 0 bases and the J segment 5 bases; nucleotides outside the gene matches: 5. Per germline, CDR1 LGHNA and CDR2 YNFKEQ. The CDR3 loop spans 15 amino acids. CDR3 region: CASSQDRAGEETQYF. The DNA for the CDR3 is TGTGCCAGCAGCCAAGATAGAGCGGGAGAGGAGACCCAGTACTTC.

This clone was counted ten times or more. The chain joins TRBV7-9 to TRBJ2-1; TRBD2 aligns across 12 bases. CDR3 length: 18 residues. The germline V gene encodes CDR1 SEHNR and CDR2 FQNEAQ (reference sequence). The V and J ends lost 2 bases and 7 bases, in that order; junction bases with no gene match: 12. The CDR3 loop reads CASSLNPLAGGPRNEQFF. CDR3 nucleotides: TGTGCCAGCAGCTTAAATCCCCTAGCGGGAGGGCCGAGGAATGAGCAGTTCTTC.

The chain joins TRBV28 to TRBJ1-2; D is perhaps TRBD1 (5 bases). The CDR3 is 14 residues long. The germline gives CDR1 MDHEN, CDR2 SYDVKM. The germline V and J ends were trimmed by 2 bases and 3 bases, with 10 bases remaining between them. CDR3 in DNA: TGTGCCAGCAGTTTAGCCAGGGATGACTATGGCTACACCTTC. Its protein product is CASSLARDDYGYTF.

J is TRBJ1-2 and V is TRBV7-2; possibly TRBD1 for D (5 bases). Germline assignment: CDR1 SGHTA and CDR2 FQGNSA. The CDR3 length is 14 residues. With 0 bases removed from V and 8 bases from J, the gap between germline ends came to 13 bases. CDR3 region: CASSLADGAGGYTF. DNA of the CDR3: TGTGCCAGCAGCTTAGCGGATGGGGCTGGGGGCTACACCTTC. The variable domain in full, with the rest retrieved from reference TRBV7-2 and TRBJ1-2, is GAGVSQSPSNKVTEKGKDVELRCDPISGHTALYWYRQSLGQGLEFLIYFQGNSAPDKSGLPSDRFSAERTGGSVSTLTIQRTQQEDSAVYLCASSLADGAGGYTFGSGTRLTVV.